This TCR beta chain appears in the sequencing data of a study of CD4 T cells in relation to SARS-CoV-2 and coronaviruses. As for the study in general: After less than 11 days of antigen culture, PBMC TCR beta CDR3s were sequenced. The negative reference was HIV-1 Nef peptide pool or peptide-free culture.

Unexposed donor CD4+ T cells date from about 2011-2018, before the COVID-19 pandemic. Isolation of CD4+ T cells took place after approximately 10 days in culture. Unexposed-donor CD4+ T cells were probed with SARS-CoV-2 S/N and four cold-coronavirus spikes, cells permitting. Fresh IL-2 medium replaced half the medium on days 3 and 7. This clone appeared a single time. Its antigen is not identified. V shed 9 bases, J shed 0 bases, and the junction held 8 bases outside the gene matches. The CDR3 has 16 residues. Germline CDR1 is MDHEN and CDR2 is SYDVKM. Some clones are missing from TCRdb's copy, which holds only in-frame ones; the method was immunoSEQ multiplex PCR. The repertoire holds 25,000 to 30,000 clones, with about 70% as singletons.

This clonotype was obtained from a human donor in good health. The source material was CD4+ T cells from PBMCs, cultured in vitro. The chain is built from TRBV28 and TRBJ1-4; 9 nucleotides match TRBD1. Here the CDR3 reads CASSGTGTATNEKLFF. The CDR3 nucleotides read TGTGCCAGTTCCGGGACAGGGACTGCAACTAATGAAAAACTGTTTTTT.